These 8 T cell receptor beta chains came from one sample sequenced in a study of blood T cell repertoires in COVID-19. Assay used: immunoSEQ multiplex PCR; TCRdb lists only in-frame clones, some missing. The sample records about 170,000 clones, roughly 80% being singletons. The sample taken for sequencing was peripheral blood. The receptor source for this set is a woman older than 75 with COVID-19, enrolled during active disease.

The V call is TRBV6-5, the J call TRBJ2-1, with D possibly being TRBD2 (5 bases). Per germline, CDR1 MNHEY and CDR2 SVGAGI. There are 13 residues in the CDR3. V was trimmed by 4 bases and J by 4 bases, leaving 8 bases between them. This CDR3 is CASSLGVYNEQFF. The CDR3 coding sequence is TGTGCCAGCAGTTTGGGAGTTTACAATGAGCAGTTCTTC.

V is TRBV6-6 and J is TRBJ1-1; 12 nucleotides line up with TRBD1. The CDR3 spans 13 residues. V was clipped by 11 bases and J by 6 bases; unmatched bases: 7. Germline V gives CDR1 MNHNY, CDR2 SVGAGI (reference sequence). The CDR3 region is CAGGQGAKAEAFF. CDR3 DNA sequence: TGTGCCGGGGGACAGGGGGCTAAGGCTGAAGCTTTCTTT.

V usage is TRBV7-2 and J usage is TRBJ2-1, with 12 bases aligning to TRBD2. Germline V CDR1 and CDR2: SGHTA, FQGNSA. V lost 2 bases to trimming and J lost 13 bases; unmatched junction nucleotides: 9. The CDR3 has 15 residues. CDR3 residues: CASSLRLAGVDPQFF. The CDR3 DNA reads as TGTGCCAGCAGCTTAAGACTAGCGGGGGTGGACCCCCAGTTCTTC. Supplemented by reference TRBV7-2 and TRBJ2-1, the full variable domain reads GAGVSQSPSNKVTEKGKDVELRCDPISGHTALYWYRQSLGQGLEFLIYFQGNSAPDKSGLPSDRFSAERTGGSVSTLTIQRTQQEDSAVYLCASSLRLAGVDPQFFGPGTRLTVL.

V gene TRBV19 combines with J gene TRBJ1-1; 8 bases align to TRBD1. V shed 4 bases and J 5 bases; nucleotides not matched to a gene: 12. From germline, CDR1 is LNHDA and CDR2 SQIVND (reference sequence). The CDR3 runs 16 residues. The chain's CDR3 is CASSNGDRLMTTEAFF. The CDR3 coding sequence is TGTGCCAGTAGTAATGGGGACAGGTTAATGACAACTGAAGCTTTCTTT. Full variable domain (outside the CDR3, taken from reference TRBV19 and TRBJ1-1): DGGITQSPKYLFRKEGQNVTLSCEQNLNHDAMYWYRQDPGQGLRLIYYSQIVNDFQKGDIAEGYSVSREKKESFPLTVTSAQKNPTAFYLCASSNGDRLMTTEAFFGQGTRLTVV.

The chain couples TRBV6-5 to TRBJ1-2; 12 bases match TRBD1. From germline, CDR1 is MNHEY and CDR2 SVGAGI. J was trimmed by 7 bases and V by 5 bases; bases with no gene match: 5. The length of the CDR3 is 14 residues. For the CDR3, the DNA is TGTGCCAGCAGTCGGGACAGGGGGCCGGGTGGCTACACCTTC. Protein product: CASSRDRGPGGYTF.

This clone has a single count. V is TRBV6-5 and J is TRBJ1-5, with unresolved D. The CDR3 has 14 residues. Per germline, CDR1 MNHEY and CDR2 SVGAGI. Trimming cost V 8 bases and J 2 bases, with 13 bases left between them. The CDR3 reads CASGFEGGNQPQHF. CDR3 nucleotide sequence: TGTGCCAGCGGTTTCGAGGGTGGCAATCAGCCCCAGCATTTT.

For this clone: The final CDR3 position lacks the conserved phenylalanine or tryptophan, pointing to a likely read error. It is unclear where the CDR3 begins or ends on the DNA, so no DNA is shown, and the CDR3 is as TCRdb lists it. This rearrangement joins TRBV21-1 to TRBJ2-7; TRBD2, the D gene given by the table, was not confirmed from the DNA. TRBV21-1 is a pseudogene. The CDR3 totals 12 residues, both ends included. CDR3 in amino acids: CASSSGLAGGLN.

The rearrangement links TRBV27 to TRBJ1-5, with no clear D. CDR1 MNHEY and CDR2 SMNVEV come from the germline V gene (reference sequence). The CDR3 consists of 13 residues. The ends were cut back, 8 bases at V and 7 bases at J, with 15 bases in the middle. The CDR3 coding sequence is TGTGCCAGCGCCTTCGAGGGTTTACAGCCCCAGCATTTT. It yields the protein CASAFEGLQPQHF.